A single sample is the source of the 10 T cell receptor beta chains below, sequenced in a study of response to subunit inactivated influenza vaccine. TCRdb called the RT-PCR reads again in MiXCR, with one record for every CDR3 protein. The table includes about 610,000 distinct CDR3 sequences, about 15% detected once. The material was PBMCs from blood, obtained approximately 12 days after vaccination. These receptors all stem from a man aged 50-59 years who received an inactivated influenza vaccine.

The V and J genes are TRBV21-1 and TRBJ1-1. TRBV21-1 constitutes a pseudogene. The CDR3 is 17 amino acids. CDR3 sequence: CASSLREVRRADTEAFF. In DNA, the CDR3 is TGTGCCAGCAGCCTGCGGGAGGTCAGGAGGGCCGACACTGAAGCTTTCTTT.

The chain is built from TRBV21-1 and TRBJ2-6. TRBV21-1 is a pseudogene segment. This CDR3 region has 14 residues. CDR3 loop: CASSTYSGANVLTF. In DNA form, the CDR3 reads TGTGCCAGCAGCACCTACTCTGGGGCCAACGTCCTGACTTTC.

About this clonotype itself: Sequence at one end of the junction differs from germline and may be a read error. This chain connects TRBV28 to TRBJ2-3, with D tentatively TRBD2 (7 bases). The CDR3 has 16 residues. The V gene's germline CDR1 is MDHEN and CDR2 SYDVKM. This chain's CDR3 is CASRTGGEVGTDTRYF. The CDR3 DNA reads TGTGCCAGCAGGACGGGGGGCGAGGTGGGCACAGATACGCGGTATTTT.

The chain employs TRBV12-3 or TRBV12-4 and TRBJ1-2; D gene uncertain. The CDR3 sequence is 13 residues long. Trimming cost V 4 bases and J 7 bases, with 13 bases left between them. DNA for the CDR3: TGTGCCAGCAGTTCCGGGTTAACGCTTGGCTACACCTTC. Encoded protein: CASSSGLTLGYTF.

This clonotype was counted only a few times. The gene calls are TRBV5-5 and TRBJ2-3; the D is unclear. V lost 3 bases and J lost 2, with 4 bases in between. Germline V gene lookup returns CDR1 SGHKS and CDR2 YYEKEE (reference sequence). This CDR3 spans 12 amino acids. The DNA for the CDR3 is TGTGCCAGCAGCTGGAACACAGATACGCAGTATTTT. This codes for CASSWNTDTQYF.

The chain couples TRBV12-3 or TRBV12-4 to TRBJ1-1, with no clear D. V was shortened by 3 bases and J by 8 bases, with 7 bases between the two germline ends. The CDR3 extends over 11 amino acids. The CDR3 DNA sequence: TGTGCCAGCAGTTTCAGCAGCGAAGCTTTCTTT. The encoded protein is CASSFSSEAFF.

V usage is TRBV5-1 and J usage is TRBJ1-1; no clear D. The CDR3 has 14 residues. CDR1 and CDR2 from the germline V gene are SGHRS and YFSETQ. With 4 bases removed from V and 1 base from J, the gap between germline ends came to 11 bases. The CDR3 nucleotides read TGCGCCAGCAGCACAGCAGTCAGGAACACTGAAGCTTTCTTT. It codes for CASSTAVRNTEAFF.

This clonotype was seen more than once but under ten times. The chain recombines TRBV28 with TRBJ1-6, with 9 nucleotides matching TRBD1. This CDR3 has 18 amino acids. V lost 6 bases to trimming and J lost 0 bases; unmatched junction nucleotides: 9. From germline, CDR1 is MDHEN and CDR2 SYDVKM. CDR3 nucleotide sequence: TGTGCCAGCAGGGGCGGACAGGGGACGAGCTCCTATAATTCACCCCTCCACTTT. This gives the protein CASRGGQGTSSYNSPLHF.

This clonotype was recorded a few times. For the CDR3, the DNA is TGTGCCAGCAGTGAACTAGGAGGCTATGAGCAGTTCTTC. Translated: CASSELGGYEQFF. This chain connects TRBV6-1 to TRBJ2-1; D is perhaps TRBD2 (5 bases). CDR1 is MNHNS and CDR2 is SASEGT in the germline V gene. The CDR3 runs to 13 residues. V lost 2 bases and J 8 bases, leaving 10 bases between the germline ends.

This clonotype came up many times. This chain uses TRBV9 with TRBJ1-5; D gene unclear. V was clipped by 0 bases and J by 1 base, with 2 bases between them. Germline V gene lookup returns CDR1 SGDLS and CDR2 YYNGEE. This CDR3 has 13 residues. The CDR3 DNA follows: TGTGCCAGCAGCGTAGAAAGCAATCAGCCCCAGCATTTT. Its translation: CASSVESNQPQHF.